These 22 T cell receptor beta chains share one sample of origin, sequenced in a study of cytomegalovirus exposure and HLA in healthy donors. PCR amplification relied on 60 Vbeta primers (plus 13 Jbeta primers). The table came from immunoSEQ multiplex PCR; TCRdb's copy has only in-frame clones and leaves some out. The data contain about 100,000 clones, about 80% of them singletons. The sequenced sample consisted of PBMCs. The receptor set was obtained from a woman in her 40s in good health and CMV-seronegative.

The V and J genes are TRBV29-1 and TRBJ1-1; a weak D match, TRBD1 (6 bases). CDR1 and CDR2 (germline): SQVTM, ANQGSEA. V was cut by 6 bases and J by 6 bases, with 17 bases left in between. CDR3 length equals 13 residues. The CDR3 here is CSVVTGMRAEAFF. Here the CDR3 DNA reads TGCAGCGTAGTCACAGGGATGAGGGCTGAAGCTTTCTTT.

This clone has only a few counts. The chain employs TRBV2 and TRBJ1-2; D remains ambiguous. V gave up 4 bases and J gave up 3 bases, with 9 bases separating them. The CDR3 spans 13 residues. Germline assignment: CDR1 SNHLY and CDR2 FYNNEI. The CDR3 DNA sequence: TGTGCCAGCAGTGGGCAGATCGACTATGGCTACACCTTC. Its translation: CASSGQIDYGYTF.

V and J are TRBV4-3 and TRBJ2-3, with 13 positions matching TRBD2. CDR1 and CDR2 from the germline V gene are LGHNA and YSLEER. V lost 0 bases and J lost 9; bases outside the gene matches: 3. The CDR3 spans 15 residues. CDR3 DNA sequence: TGCGCCAGCAGCCAAGAACTAGCGGGGGGGCAGACGCAGTATTTT. Protein product: CASSQELAGGQTQYF.

The V call is TRBV9, the J call TRBJ2-1; 10 bases map to TRBD2. The V and J ends lost 3 bases and 3 bases, in that order; junction bases with no gene match: 3. Germline CDR1 and CDR2: SGDLS and YYNGEE. The CDR3 runs to 15 residues. The CDR3 DNA reads as TGTGCCAGCAGCGAGCGGGGGGGGGACTACAATGAGCAGTTCTTC. It is translated as CASSERGGDYNEQFF.

Comment on this clone: Other DNA variants within this sample encode the same CDR3. The chain carries TRBV5-1 and TRBJ1-6; 9 bases line up with TRBD1. V lost 0 bases to trimming and J lost 6 bases; unmatched junction nucleotides: 1. The CDR3 is 15 amino acids. CDR1 is SGHRS, CDR2 YFSETQ, per germline. In nucleotides, the CDR3 is TGCGCCAGCAGCTTGGCGGACAGGGGTAATTCACCCCTCCACTTT. Protein product: CASSLADRGNSPLHF.

J is TRBJ2-6 and V is TRBV5-6, with D maybe TRBD1 (6 bases). The V gene's germline CDR1 is SGHDT and CDR2 YYEEEE. V gave up 2 bases and J gave up 5 bases, with 11 bases separating them. The CDR3 consists of 15 residues. The CDR3 DNA is TGTGCCAGCAGCTTTCAGGGGTTCTGGGCCAACGTCCTGACTTTC. Amino acid sequence: CASSFQGFWANVLTF.

The chain joins TRBV9 to TRBJ1-1, with TRBD1 matching 9 bases. The CDR3 extends over 15 amino acids. V was clipped by 4 bases and J by 4 bases; unmatched bases: 8. CDR1 is SGDLS and CDR2 is YYNGEE in the germline V gene. CDR3: CASSKPGTGTTEAFF. The CDR3, as DNA: TGTGCCAGCAGCAAACCCGGGACAGGGACCACTGAAGCTTTCTTT.

The chain carries TRBV27 and TRBJ1-2, with a possible D match to TRBD1 (5 bases). V lost 3 bases and J 6 bases, leaving 8 bases between the germline ends. Germline CDR1 reads MNHEY; CDR2 reads SMNVEV (reference sequence). CDR3 length: 12 amino acids. The CDR3 is CASSLGGDGYTF. The DNA of the CDR3 is TGTGCCAGCAGTTTGGGAGGGGATGGCTACACCTTC.

The gene calls are TRBV18 and TRBJ2-7; unclear D gene. Trimming pared 3 bases from V and 2 bases from J, leaving 8 bases between. The CDR3 loop spans 13 amino acids. Germline V gene lookup returns CDR1 KGHSH and CDR2 LQKENI. The CDR3 protein is CASSPSGTYEQYF. CDR3 sequence (DNA): TGTGCCAGCTCACCGTCCGGTACCTACGAGCAGTACTTC.

The chain recombines TRBV7-2 with TRBJ2-3; TRBD2 matches at 10 bases. Germline CDR1 SGHTA, CDR2 FQGNSA. Germline trimming cut 2 bases from V and 5 bases from J; bases unmatched to any gene: 16. The CDR3 contains 19 residues. CDR3 protein: CASSLYPTTSGKGGDTQYF. The DNA for the CDR3 is TGTGCCAGCAGCTTATACCCAACCACTAGCGGGAAAGGGGGAGATACGCAGTATTTT.

The chain uses TRBV5-1 and TRBJ2-5; tentative D call: TRBD1 (5 bases). The CDR3 has 14 residues. Germline CDR1 SGHRS, CDR2 YFSETQ. Between the trimmed V and J ends, which lost 1 base and 0 bases, there was a span of 7 bases. DNA for the CDR3: TGCGCCAGCAGCTTGCTACAGGACCAAGAGACCCAGTACTTC. This encodes CASSLLQDQETQYF. Looking up the rest from reference TRBV5-1 and TRBJ2-5 gives the full variable domain: KAGVTQTPRYLIKTRGQQVTLSCSPISGHRSVSWYQQTPGQGLQFLFEYFSETQRNKGNFPGRFSGRQFSNSRSEMNVSTLELGDSALYLCASSLLQDQETQYFGPGTRLLVL.

The count of this clone is one. The chain is built from TRBV7-2 and TRBJ1-3, with 8 bases fitting TRBD1. This CDR3 has 15 amino acids. The germline V gene has CDR1 SGHTA and CDR2 FQGNSA. Germline trimming cut 5 bases from V and 2 bases from J; bases unmatched to any gene: 5. CDR3 amino acids: CASSTQGGAGNTIYF. For the CDR3, the DNA is TGTGCCAGCAGCACACAGGGGGGTGCTGGAAACACCATATATTTT.

The chain links TRBV6-1 to TRBJ2-7, with 9 bases fitting TRBD2. Germline-derived CDR1 and CDR2 are MNHNS and SASEGT. The CDR3 totals 14 residues. With 4 bases clipped from V and 5 bases from J, the junction kept 6 bases outside the gene matches. The CDR3 DNA reads TGTGCCAGCAGTGGCTGGACTAGCGTGCACGAGCAGTACTTC. The encoded protein is CASSGWTSVHEQYF.

CDR3 sequence reads: CASSDRQFSNQPQHF. As DNA, the CDR3 is TGTGCCAGCAGTGACCGACAGTTTAGCAATCAGCCCCAGCATTTT. The chain combines TRBV6-1 with TRBJ1-5; a weak D match, TRBD1 (5 bases). Trimming took 3 bases from V and 0 from J, leaving 9 bases between them. CDR1 is MNHNS and CDR2 is SASEGT in the germline V gene. This CDR3 has 15 amino acids.

CDR3 residues: CASSIREQTEAFF. CDR3 nucleotides: TGTGCCAGCAGTATCCGGGAGCAAACTGAAGCTTTCTTT. This sequence joins TRBV6-5 and TRBJ1-1; D ambiguous. V lost 5 bases, J lost 5 bases, and 12 bases lay in between. This CDR3 has 13 residues. In germline, CDR1 is MNHEY, CDR2 SVGAGI.

The chain combines TRBV7-8 with TRBJ2-7, with 7 bases matching TRBD2. The V gene end was trimmed by 4 bases and the J gene end by 0 bases; junction bases not matched to a gene: 12. Looked up from germline, CDR1 is SGHVS and CDR2 is FQNEAQ. This CDR3 is built from 17 residues. The CDR3 here is CASSYVWGGSASYEQYF. CDR3 nucleotides: TGTGCCAGCAGCTATGTTTGGGGGGGGTCGGCCTCCTACGAGCAGTACTTC.

The gene calls are TRBV6-1 and TRBJ2-7; the D gene is possibly TRBD2 (6 bases). The CDR3 contains 15 residues. Germline CDR1 and CDR2: MNHNS and SASEGT. The ends were cut back, 2 bases at V and 8 bases at J, with 19 bases in the middle. The CDR3 DNA reads as TGTGCCAGCAGTGAATGGATAGCGGCCTGGGAAAAGCAGTACTTC. Translation gives CASSEWIAAWEKQYF.

DNA for the CDR3: TGTGCCAGCAGCCCTCGACAGACAACTAATGAAAAACTGTTTTTT. It codes for CASSPRQTTNEKLFF. V and J are TRBV14 and TRBJ1-4; perhaps TRBD1 as D (5 bases). The CDR3 is made up of 15 amino acids. Germline lookup yields CDR1 SGHDN and CDR2 FVKESK. The V gene lost 4 bases and the J gene lost 0 bases, with 9 bases spanning the gap.

This chain uses TRBV28 with TRBJ1-6; D remains unclear. This CDR3 region has 16 residues. Germline-derived CDR1 and CDR2 are MDHEN and SYDVKM. The ends were cut back, 5 bases at V and 7 bases at J, with 18 bases in the middle. DNA for the CDR3: TGTGCCAGCAGTCTACCGGCGGGAGAAACAAATTCACCCCTCCACTTT. Protein: CASSLPAGETNSPLHF.

The chain has TRBV7-2 and TRBJ1-2; D gene ambiguous. The CDR3 consists of 11 residues. V was cut by 5 bases and J by 5 bases, with 6 bases left in between. CDR1 SGHTA and CDR2 FQGNSA come from the germline V gene. The CDR3 loop is CASSQMYGYTF. As DNA, the CDR3 is TGTGCCAGCAGCCAGATGTATGGCTACACCTTC. Full variable domain (remainder filled in from reference TRBV7-2 and TRBJ1-2): GAGVSQSPSNKVTEKGKDVELRCDPISGHTALYWYRQSLGQGLEFLIYFQGNSAPDKSGLPSDRFSAERTGGSVSTLTIQRTQQEDSAVYLCASSQMYGYTFGSGTRLTVV.

This chain links TRBV30 with TRBJ2-5; perhaps TRBD1 as D (5 bases). V dropped 1 base and J dropped 2 bases, with 8 bases sitting between them. CDR3 size: 13 residues. The germline V gene encodes CDR1 GTSNPN and CDR2 SVGIG (reference sequence). CDR3 bases: TGTGCCTGGAGTGGACAGCGACAAGAGACCCAGTACTTC. Amino acid sequence: CAWSGQRQETQYF.

V usage is TRBV7-2 and J usage is TRBJ2-5; 11 bases are shared with TRBD2. The CDR3 is made up of 16 amino acids. Germline CDR1 and CDR2: SGHTA and FQGNSA. The J segment lost 1 base and the V segment lost 4 bases, leaving 5 bases of the junction unmatched. The CDR3 nucleotides are TGTGCCAGCAGCTCGACTAGCGGGACCTCCCAAGAGACCCAGTACTTC. It translates to CASSSTSGTSQETQYF.